The 27 T cell receptor beta chains reported below all come from one sample, sequenced in a study of blood T cell repertoires in COVID-19. Repertoires were generated with immunoSEQ multiplex PCR, while TCRdb's copy carries only in-frame clones and drops some. This table has 300,000 to 350,000 clones, 75% to 90% appearing once. The sample taken for sequencing was PBMCs or T cells enriched from blood (not recorded which). The receptors derive from a man aged 25-45 years who had recovered from COVID-19.

The genes are TRBV28 and TRBJ1-2, with 8 bases identical to TRBD1. V dropped 5 bases and J dropped 8; count of bases not matched to a gene: 7. The germline gives CDR1 MDHEN, CDR2 SYDVKM. The CDR3 extends over 13 amino acids. Here the CDR3 reads CASSPGQGLGYTF. Written as DNA, the CDR3 is TGTGCCAGCAGTCCCGGACAGGGCCTGGGCTACACCTTC.

The chain links TRBV6-5 to TRBJ2-7; 15 nucleotides match TRBD2. This CDR3 region has 15 residues. The ends lost 5 bases at V and 5 bases at J; junction bases unmatched: 4. Per the germline V gene, CDR1 is MNHEY and CDR2 is SVGAGI. DNA of the CDR3: TGTGCCAGCAGTCCGGGACTAGCGGGGGGCCACGAGCAGTACTTC. Translation: CASSPGLAGGHEQYF.

V gene TRBV6-5 combines with J gene TRBJ2-1; D ambiguous. This CDR3 contains 14 residues. Germline CDR1 is MNHEY and CDR2 is SVGAGI. Trimming stripped 1 base from V and 8 bases from J, with 12 bases between. The CDR3 here is CASSYYVNRDEQFF. For the CDR3, the DNA is TGTGCCAGCAGTTACTATGTCAATCGCGATGAGCAGTTCTTC.

The chain employs TRBV28 and TRBJ2-1; D is possibly TRBD1 (5 bases). Trimming stripped 8 bases from V and 0 bases from J, with 8 bases between. Germline V gene data show CDR1 as MDHEN and CDR2 as SYDVKM. The CDR3 spans 13 residues. The CDR3 spells CASGASSYNEQFF. The CDR3 DNA sequence: TGTGCCAGCGGGGCTTCCTCCTACAATGAGCAGTTCTTC.

This clone has only one observation. The rearrangement links TRBV5-1 to TRBJ2-5; 8 bases are a match to TRBD2. The germline CDR1 and CDR2 sequences are SGHRS and YFSETQ. The CDR3 sequence is 18 residues long. V dropped 0 bases and J dropped 5; count of bases not matched to a gene: 15. For the CDR3, the DNA is TGCGCCAGCAGCTTGGAGGCTTTGACCGGGGGGGCCCGGGAGACCCAGTACTTC. This translates into CASSLEALTGGARETQYF.

The chain employs TRBV18 and TRBJ1-1; D is possibly TRBD1 (5 bases). Germline CDR1 and CDR2: KGHSH and LQKENI. Between the trimmed V and J ends, which lost 5 bases and 4 bases, there was a span of 11 bases. The CDR3 totals 13 residues. CDR3 region: CASSSRAGTEAFF. The CDR3 DNA sequence: TGTGCCAGCTCATCCAGGGCAGGCACTGAAGCTTTCTTT.

The chain joins TRBV28 to TRBJ1-6, with 8 nucleotides matching TRBD1. V trimming: 3 bases; J trimming: 7 bases; junction bases outside the gene matches: 5. Germline values: CDR1 MDHEN, CDR2 SYDVKM. CDR3 size: 15 residues. The CDR3 DNA sequence: TGTGCCAGCAGTTTGTCGACAGGGGACAATTCACCCCTCCACTTT. This codes for CASSLSTGDNSPLHF.

This sequence joins TRBV10-3 and TRBJ2-1, with D possibly being TRBD2 (6 bases). V was trimmed by 10 bases and J by 1 base, leaving 23 bases between them. The CDR3 is 17 residues long. Looked up from germline, CDR1 is ENHRY and CDR2 is SYGVKD. DNA of the CDR3: TGTGCCACACGACTAGGCTCAGCCCTCGAATCCTACAATGAGCAGTTCTTC. Protein product: CATRLGSALESYNEQFF.

This rearrangement joins TRBV3-1 (or the pseudogene TRBV3-2) to TRBJ1-6, with D hard to call. CDR3 length equals 14 residues. Germline V gene data show CDR1 as LGHDT and CDR2 as YNNKEL (reference sequence). V was shortened by 0 bases and J by 6 bases, with 6 bases between the two germline ends. This chain's CDR3 is CASSQDIGNSPLHF. CDR3 nucleotide sequence: TGTGCCAGCAGCCAAGATATCGGTAATTCACCCCTCCACTTT.

This chain joins TRBV28 and TRBJ1-2; TRBD1 matches 10 bases. The CDR3 sequence is 13 residues long. Per the germline V gene, CDR1 is MDHEN and CDR2 is SYDVKM. V lost 5 bases to trimming and J lost 7 bases; unmatched junction nucleotides: 4. CDR3 DNA sequence: TGTGCCAGCAGTACGACAGGGGGCCTTGGCTACACCTTC. Translation: CASSTTGGLGYTF.

The CDR3 nucleotides read TGTGCCAGCAGTCCAGGGGGGAGTGAGCAGTTCTTC. This gives the protein CASSPGGSEQFF. The chain links TRBV12-3 or TRBV12-4 to TRBJ2-1, with D perhaps matching TRBD1 (7 bases). The CDR3 is 12 residues long. V dropped 5 bases and J dropped 9 bases, with 11 bases sitting between them.

The J gene is TRBJ2-1, the V gene TRBV5-1; D remains unclear. Trimming took off 4 bases at V and 2 bases at J, with 13 bases between the two ends. The CDR3 covers 15 residues. Germline CDR1 SGHRS, CDR2 YFSETQ. Here the CDR3 DNA reads TGCGCCAGCAGCCCGGTGGGCAGTACCTACAATGAGCAGTTCTTC. It specifies CASSPVGSTYNEQFF.

This chain joins TRBV4-1 and TRBJ2-2, with a tentative D call TRBD1 (5 bases). V was pared by 2 bases and J by 3 bases, with 10 bases between. The CDR3 runs 15 residues. Looked up from germline, CDR1 is MGHRA and CDR2 is YSYEKL. In DNA form, the CDR3 reads TGCGCCAGCAGCCAACAGGGTACGGACACCGGGGAGCTGTTTTTT. Amino acids: CASSQQGTDTGELFF.

This clone was recorded only once. CDR3 sequence reads: CASSYSRGGLGQPQHF. The CDR3 DNA reads as TGTGCCAGCAGTTACTCGAGAGGGGGTCTTGGTCAGCCCCAGCATTTT. The V gene is TRBV6-6, the J gene TRBJ1-5; TRBD1 is a possible D gene (6 bases). The germline V gene encodes CDR1 MNHNY and CDR2 SVGAGI (reference sequence). The CDR3 contains 16 residues. With 0 bases removed from V and 6 bases from J, the gap between germline ends came to 15 bases.

The chain combines TRBV7-8 with TRBJ2-7; 11 bases align to TRBD1. CDR3 length equals 14 residues. The J segment lost 9 bases and the V segment lost 5 bases, leaving 9 bases of the junction unmatched. Per the germline V gene, CDR1 is SGHVS and CDR2 is FQNEAQ. The CDR3 here is CASSLGTGGRRQYF. CDR3 sequence (DNA): TGTGCCAGCAGCCTAGGGACAGGGGGGCGACGGCAGTACTTC. The full variable domain, its missing parts supplied by reference TRBV7-8 and TRBJ2-7, is GAGVSQSPRYKVAKRGQDVALRCDPISGHVSLFWYQQALGQGPEFLTYFQNEAQLDKSGLPSDRFFAERPEGSVSTLKIQRTQQEDSAVYLCASSLGTGGRRQYFGPGTRLTVT.

The rearrangement uses TRBV24-1 and TRBJ2-3; D is unresolved. This CDR3 spans 14 amino acids. The V end was cut by 2 bases, the J end by 6 bases, with 11 bases between. Germline lookup yields CDR1 KGHDR and CDR2 SFDVKD. The DNA of the CDR3 is TGTGCCACCAGTGATTCGAGATCGTCGGATACGCAGTATTTT. This codes for CATSDSRSSDTQYF.

A single count supports this clone. CDR3 coding DNA: TGCGCCAGCAGCTTGCTCCTAGCGGGAAAGGATGAGCAGTTCTTC. It translates to CASSLLLAGKDEQFF. The chain links TRBV5-1 to TRBJ2-1, with 9 positions matching TRBD2. Losses at the gene ends were 1 base for V and 8 bases for J; bases not matched to a gene: 7. The CDR3 contains 15 residues. Germline loops: CDR1 SGHRS, CDR2 YFSETQ.

Remarks on this clone: The sample has other DNA sequences that encode this CDR3 too. This chain connects TRBV3-1 (or the pseudogene TRBV3-2) to TRBJ2-7; D is unclear. Germline-derived CDR1 and CDR2 are LGHDT and YNNKEL (reference sequence). V was cut by 3 bases and J by 5 bases, with 5 bases left in between. This CDR3 is built from 11 residues. CDR3 coding DNA: TGTGCCAGCAGCCAGGCCCACGAGCAGTACTTC. This gives the protein CASSQAHEQYF.

The chain links TRBV15 to TRBJ1-1; tentative D call: TRBD1 (5 bases). V was cut by 0 bases and J by 2 bases, with 13 bases left in between. The CDR3 runs 16 residues. In germline, CDR1 is LNHNV, CDR2 YYDKDF (reference sequence). The CDR3 DNA follows: TGTGCCACCAGCAGAGATTGGGAAGGGGCTAACACTGAAGCTTTCTTT. This translates into CATSRDWEGANTEAFF.

V is TRBV7-2 and J is TRBJ1-3; D is uncertain. Trimming shortened V by 2 bases and J by 0 bases, and 8 bases separated the two germline ends. Germline V gene data show CDR1 as SGHTA and CDR2 as FQGNSA. This CDR3 is built from 15 residues. In DNA, the CDR3 is TGTGCCAGCAGCTTACTAGCAAACTCTGGAAACACCATATATTTT. Its protein is CASSLLANSGNTIYF. The entire variable domain, with the rest obtained from reference TRBV7-2 and TRBJ1-3, is as follows: GAGVSQSPSNKVTEKGKDVELRCDPISGHTALYWYRQSLGQGLEFLIYFQGNSAPDKSGLPSDRFSAERTGGSVSTLTIQRTQQEDSAVYLCASSLLANSGNTIYFGEGSWLTVV.

The chain joins TRBV9 to TRBJ2-5; TRBD2 matches 9 bases. The length of the CDR3 is 18 residues. The V segment lost 0 bases and the J segment 2 bases; nucleotides outside the gene matches: 11. Germline CDR1 SGDLS, CDR2 YYNGEE. The CDR3, as DNA: TGTGCCAGCAGCGTAGGAAGGATGGCGGGGGGGCGTCAAGAGACCCAGTACTTC. Translation gives CASSVGRMAGGRQETQYF.

This rearrangement joins TRBV11-3 to TRBJ1-3; no reliable D call. This CDR3 comprises 16 residues. The V gene's germline CDR1 is SGHNT and CDR2 YENEEA. V lost 0 bases to trimming and J lost 2 bases, with 11 bases between them. This CDR3 reads CASSLDGSQTGNTIYF. CDR3 DNA: TGTGCCAGCAGCTTAGATGGGAGCCAGACTGGAAACACCATATATTTT.

The rearrangement links TRBV6-2 or TRBV6-3 to TRBJ1-2, with 9 nucleotides matching TRBD1. Germline-derived CDR1 and CDR2 are MNHEY and SVGEGT. Unmatched junction bases numbered 7, after V lost 5 bases and J lost 6 bases. The CDR3 covers 14 residues. The DNA of the CDR3 is TGTGCCAGCAGTCCCCGGGACAGGGATAATGGCTACACCTTC. This encodes CASSPRDRDNGYTF.

The chain recombines TRBV6-5 with TRBJ1-2; maybe TRBD1 (6 bases). Germline CDR1 and CDR2: MNHEY and SVGAGI. The CDR3 spans 13 residues. V was cut by 6 bases and J by 4 bases, with 12 bases left in between. CDR3 in amino acids: CASSAGRGYGYTF. Here the CDR3 DNA reads TGTGCCAGCAGCGCCGGCAGGGGCTATGGCTACACCTTC.

V gene TRBV19 combines with J gene TRBJ2-3; possible D gene TRBD1, 5 bases. The germline V and J ends were trimmed by 5 bases and 0 bases, with 9 bases remaining between them. The CDR3 is 14 amino acids. Germline V CDR1 and CDR2: LNHDA, SQIVND (reference sequence). The CDR3 loop is CASSHRSSTDTQYF. In nucleotides, the CDR3 is TGTGCCAGTAGTCACAGGAGTAGCACAGATACGCAGTATTTT.

The V call is TRBV27, the J call TRBJ1-1; tentative D call: TRBD1 (5 bases). This CDR3 is 15 amino acids long. Deletions cut 3 bases from V and 1 base from J, with 12 bases between. Germline CDR1 and CDR2: MNHEY and SMNVEV (reference sequence). The chain's CDR3 is CASSFSGHQNTEAFF. As DNA, the CDR3 is TGTGCCAGCAGTTTTAGCGGACACCAGAACACTGAAGCTTTCTTT.

With regard to this clone: The sample carries other DNA sequences with the same CDR3. This rearrangement joins TRBV18 to TRBJ1-5; TRBD1 is a possible D gene (5 bases). V lost 2 bases and J lost 2, with 7 bases in between. Germline V gene lookup returns CDR1 KGHSH and CDR2 LQKENI. The CDR3 runs 14 residues. As DNA, the CDR3 is TGTGCCAGCTCACCAGGGGCTGGCAATCAGCCCCAGCATTTT. It is translated as CASSPGAGNQPQHF.